Listed below are T cell receptor beta chains from one sample, sequenced in a study of blood T cell repertoires in COVID-19. The assay was immunoSEQ multiplex PCR, and TCRdb's table has in-frame clones only and misses some. This table holds 150,000 to 180,000 clones, about 86% found once. Sequenced input: PBMCs or T cells enriched from blood (not recorded which). The receptors were gathered from a man aged 45-65 years who had recovered from COVID-19. CDR3s include the opening cysteine and the closing phenylalanine or tryptophan. A D gene is named only where the DNA matches it firmly. For some rows the clone size is stated as once, few or many, or as a class when expanded; others skip it.

J,size,D,V,CDR3,DNA
TRBJ1-3,.,TRBD1,TRBV5-1,CASSRGQNSGNTIYF,TGCGCCAGCAGCCGGGGACAGAACTCTGGAAACACCATATATTTT
TRBJ1-6,few,.,TRBV30,CAWSVAGYWSSPLHF,TGTGCCTGGAGTGTAGCCGGGTACTGGAGTTCACCCCTCCACTTT
TRBJ2-2,.,.,TRBV10-2,CASSDGGAGTGELFF,TGCGCCAGCTCCGATGGGGGGGCCGGTACCGGGGAGCTGTTTTTT
TRBJ1-3,.,TRBD1,TRBV6-5,CASSPGTEGNTIYF,TGTGCCAGCAGTCCTGGGACAGAAGGAAACACCATATATTTT
TRBJ1-6,.,TRBD1,TRBV2,CASRGQTNNSPLHF,TGTGCCAGCAGGGGACAGACTAATAATTCACCCCTCCACTTT
TRBJ1-4,.,.,TRBV19,CASSGGRAGKLFF,TGTGCCAGTAGTGGCGGCCGGGCGGGAAAACTGTTTTTT
TRBJ2-1,few,TRBD1,TRBV4-1,CASSYGTDHNEQFF,TGCGCCAGCAGTTACGGGACAGACCACAATGAGCAGTTCTTC
TRBJ2-5,.,TRBD2,TRBV7-2,CASSWSGGPTETQYF,TGTGCCAGCAGCTGGAGCGGGGGGCCGACAGAGACCCAGTACTTC
TRBJ2-5,.,.,TRBV18,CASALIEGETQYF,TGTGCCAGCGCCCTTATCGAGGGAGAGACCCAGTACTTC
TRBJ1-5,.,.,TRBV18,CASSPMAGKLNQPQHF,TGTGCCAGCTCACCCATGGCAGGCAAACTCAATCAGCCCCAGCATTTT
TRBJ2-3,.,.,TRBV7-3,CASSLGLGGLGTDTQYF,TGTGCCAGCAGCTTAGGTCTGGGGGGGCTTGGGACAGATACGCAGTATTTT
TRBJ1-4,.,.,TRBV6-6,CASSPIPVGAEKLFF,TGTGCCAGCAGTCCCATTCCCGTAGGAGCTGAAAAACTGTTTTTT
TRBJ1-2,many,.,TRBV7-8,CASSPVARRGYTF,TGTGCCAGCAGCCCCGTGGCGCGGAGGGGCTACACCTTC
TRBJ1-5,.,.,TRBV19,CASSITASNQPQHF,TGTGCCAGTAGTATAACAGCCTCTAATCAGCCCCAGCATTTT
TRBJ2-4,few,TRBD1,TRBV7-9,CASSFQGGGKNIQYF,TGTGCCAGCAGCTTCCAAGGGGGCGGCAAAAACATTCAGTACTTC
TRBJ1-2,.,TRBD1,TRBV5-1,CASSPQGAEGYTF,TGCGCCAGCAGCCCCCAGGGGGCGGAGGGCTACACCTTC
TRBJ1-2,.,TRBD1,TRBV4-1,CASSLWDSENYGYTF,TGCGCCAGCAGCCTGTGGGACAGTGAAAACTATGGCTACACCTTC
TRBJ1-3,.,.,TRBV11-3,CASSFGLISGNTIYF,TGTGCCAGCAGCTTTGGACTCATCTCTGGAAACACCATATATTTT
TRBJ1-4,.,.,TRBV3-1/TRBV3-2,CASSQEGAENEKLFF,TGTGCCAGCAGCCAAGAGGGGGCGGAGAATGAAAAACTGTTTTTT
TRBJ2-2,.,TRBD1,TRBV19,CASSMSDRGVTGELFF,TGTGCCAGTAGTATGAGTGACAGGGGGGTCACCGGGGAGCTGTTTTTT
TRBJ2-1,.,.,TRBV9,CASSVGQGTNYEQFF,TGTGCCAGCAGCGTAGGGCAGGGAACTAACTACGAGCAGTTCTTC
TRBJ2-3,.,TRBD2,TRBV18,CASSPQRGSADTQYF,TGTGCCAGCTCACCGCAGCGGGGGTCGGCAGATACGCAGTATTTT
TRBJ1-2,.,TRBD1,TRBV19,CASSTGGPPNYGYTF,TGTGCCAGTAGTACAGGGGGCCCACCTAACTATGGCTACACCTTC
TRBJ1-1,.,.,TRBV2,CAVGGPMNTEAFF,TGTGCCGTCGGGGGGCCCATGAACACTGAAGCTTTCTTT
TRBJ2-3,.,TRBD2,TRBV18,CASSPSAGASTDTQYF,TGTGCCAGCTCACCATCAGCGGGGGCCAGCACAGATACGCAGTATTTT
TRBJ2-5,.,TRBD2,TRBV5-4,CASSAGGGQAAQETQYF,TGTGCCAGCAGCGCCGGGGGGGGACAAGCTGCTCAAGAGACCCAGTACTTC
TRBJ1-6,.,.,TRBV5-4,CASSLGALGSPLHF,TGTGCCAGCAGCCTGGGGGCCCTGGGTTCACCCCTCCACTTT
TRBJ1-2,.,.,TRBV7-9,CASSSDRGDNYGYTF,TGTGCCAGCAGCTCGGACAGAGGAGATAACTATGGCTACACCTTC
TRBJ1-1,few,.,TRBV7-9,CASSPGGRTEAFF,TGTGCCAGCAGCCCCGGGGGGAGGACTGAAGCTTTCTTT
TRBJ1-4,.,.,TRBV7-9,CASSLGGDNEKLFF,TGTGCCAGCAGCTTAGGGGGGGATAATGAAAAACTGTTTTTT
TRBJ1-5,.,.,TRBV19,CASKKRGLGNQPQHF,TGTGCCAGCAAGAAACGGGGTTTGGGCAATCAGCCCCAGCATTTT